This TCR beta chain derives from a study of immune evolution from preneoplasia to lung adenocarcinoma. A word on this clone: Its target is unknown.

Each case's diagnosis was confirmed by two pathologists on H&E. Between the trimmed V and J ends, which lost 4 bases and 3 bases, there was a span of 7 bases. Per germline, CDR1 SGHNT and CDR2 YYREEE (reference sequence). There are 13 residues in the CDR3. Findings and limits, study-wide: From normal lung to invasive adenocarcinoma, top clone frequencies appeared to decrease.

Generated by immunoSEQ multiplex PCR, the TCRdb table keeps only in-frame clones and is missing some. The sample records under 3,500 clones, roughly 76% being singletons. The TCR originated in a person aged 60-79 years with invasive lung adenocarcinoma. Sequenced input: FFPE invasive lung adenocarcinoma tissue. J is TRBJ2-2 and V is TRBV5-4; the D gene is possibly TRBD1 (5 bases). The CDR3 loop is CASSRGDTGELFF. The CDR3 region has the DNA TGTGCCAGCAGCAGGGGTGACACCGGGGAGCTGTTTTTT.